This T cell receptor beta chain is from a study of cytomegalovirus exposure and HLA in healthy donors. In this sample, this clone turned up a few times. Primers for the PCR totalled 60 Vbeta and 13 Jbeta. Sequencing was performed with immunoSEQ multiplex PCR; in TCRdb, only in-frame clones are kept and a portion is missing. The data show 110,000 to 150,000 clones, roughly 9.8% seen once. CDR1 and CDR2 from the germline V gene are LNHDA and SQIVND (reference sequence). The ends lost 1 base at V and 4 bases at J; junction bases unmatched: 7. The CDR3 length is 15 residues. The clonotype comes from a man between 45 and 60 years old in good health and CMV-seronegative. Sequencing used PBMCs. V and J are TRBV19 and TRBJ2-7; 7 nucleotides match TRBD2. CDR3 bases: TGTGCCAGTAGTATAGGTGCGGGAGAGCCATACGAGCAGTACTTC. This translates into CASSIGAGEPYEQYF.